This T cell receptor beta chain was sequenced in a study of cytomegalovirus exposure and HLA in healthy donors. Primers: 60 Vbeta forward and 13 Jbeta reverse. The method was immunoSEQ multiplex PCR; TCRdb's version includes in-frame clones alone and lacks a portion of them. The sample lists some 140,000 clones, around 80% occurring once. The ends were cut back, 2 bases at V and 3 bases at J, with 7 bases in the middle. The V gene's germline CDR1 is MNHEY and CDR2 SVGAGI. This CDR3 has 13 amino acids. The sequence was collected from a man aged 25 to 45 in good health. V and J are TRBV6-5 and TRBJ1-1, with D possibly matching TRBD1 (5 bases). The sequencing sample was made of PBMCs. CDR3 sequence (DNA): TGTGCCAGCAGTTACACCAGGGACACTGAAGCTTTCTTT. Its translation is CASSYTRDTEAFF.